This TCR beta chain is from a study of cytomegalovirus exposure and HLA in healthy donors (dated 2017 in TCRdb). Study-level background: According to a later analysis, the 110 or so validation repertoires were produced on the same platform as the 600 to 850 repertoires of the first cohort. Along with the approximately 700-subject first cohort, a separate validation cohort of over a hundred different subjects was used. High-throughput TCR immunosequencing, statistical association of individual TCRs with disease status, and machine learning were combined to predict cytomegalovirus infection status. The study was designed to test whether signatures of past pathogen exposure could be identified by cataloging public T cell receptors.

General findings and caveats noted by the study authors: The authors suggested that the approach could potentially be extended to other disease states and immunological phenotypes. All 120 or so repertoires were used to score co-occurrence in the validation cohort in a later analysis, because that analysis had no HLA typing for the cohort. Across donors, most TCR sequences were observed very rarely, whereas some public TCRs were present in many individuals. Cytomegalovirus status was reported to be diagnosed by the classifier with high specificity and sensitivity in both the original and validation cohorts. In the study, about 150 TCR beta chains were listed as associated with cytomegalovirus. Three of the identified cytomegalovirus-associated TCR beta chains were confirmed in vitro to be specific for cytomegalovirus antigens. In a later analysis, TCRs clustered in the first cohort were found to also tend to co-occur in the roughly 130 validation repertoires, with about 93% of cluster scores above 0.

The library was produced with the immunoSEQ multiplex PCR assay. The authors' analysis ran thus. A statistical classification framework was built to diagnose cytomegalovirus status from the catalog of TCR beta chain sequences. What TCRdb holds here is the immuneACCESS table cut down to in-frame rearrangements. Part of the clones is not present; checked against another copy, under half of the missing clones reflect an unresolved V gene, and the others are unexplained. The V and J calls and clone size are taken from that table; D and trimming were inferred from the DNA. The sample table records 220,000 or so clones; approximately 80% of these occur just once. The top ten clones comprise over 11% of the sample. At the junction V is shortened by 0 bases and J by 3 bases, with 0 bases in between. The germline V gene (reference sequence) gives CDR1 as SGHKS and CDR2 as YYEKEE. The CDR3 starts with the cysteine, ends with the phenylalanine, and has 11 residues. Of all the DNA, just the CDR3 is kept, 33 bases in frame from base 1.

The donors belonged to the validation cohort of around 130 subjects, which was separate from the roughly 670-subject first cohort. In its sample, this clone was seen once. Its antigen remains undetermined. Nothing much larger sits one base from this clone, and base qualities are not available. This receptor was taken from a woman aged 25 to 39 in good health and CMV-seropositive. Material for sequencing was PBMCs. This sequence uses TRBV5-5 and TRBJ1-2; no confident D gene assignment can be made. CDR3 sequence: CASSLDYGYTF. The DNA is as follows: TGTGCCAGCAGCTTGGACTATGGCTACACCTTC.